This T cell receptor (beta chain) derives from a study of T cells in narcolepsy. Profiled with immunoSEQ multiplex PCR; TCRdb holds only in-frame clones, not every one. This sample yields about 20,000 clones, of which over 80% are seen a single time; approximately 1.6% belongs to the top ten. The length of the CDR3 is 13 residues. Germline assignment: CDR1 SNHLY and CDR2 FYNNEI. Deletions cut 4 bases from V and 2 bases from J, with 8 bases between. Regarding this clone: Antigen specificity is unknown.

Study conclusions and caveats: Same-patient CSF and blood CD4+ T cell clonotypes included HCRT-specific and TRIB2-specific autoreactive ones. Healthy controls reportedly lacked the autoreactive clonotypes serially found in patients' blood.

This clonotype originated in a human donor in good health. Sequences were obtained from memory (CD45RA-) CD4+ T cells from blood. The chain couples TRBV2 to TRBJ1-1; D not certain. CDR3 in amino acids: CASSGDTNTEAFF. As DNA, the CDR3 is TGTGCCAGCAGTGGAGACACAAACACTGAAGCTTTCTTT. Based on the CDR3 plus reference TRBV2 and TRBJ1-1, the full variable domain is EPEVTQTPSHQVTQMGQEVILRCVPISNHLYFYWYRQILGQKVEFLVSFYNNEISEKSEIFDDQFSVERPDGSNFTLKIRSTKLEDSAMYFCASSGDTNTEAFFGQGTRLTVV.